This T cell receptor (beta chain) was identified during a study of identical twins. This clonotype appeared a few times. TCRdb called the 5' RACE reads again in MiXCR, with one record for every CDR3 protein. The sample lists over 500,000 distinct CDR3 sequences, roughly 21% occurring once. The CDR3 runs to 14 residues. Trimming left V 3 bases short and J 5 bases short, with 11 bases between. CDR1 is LNHDA, CDR2 SQIVND, per germline (reference sequence). This sample also belongs to another study, concerning T cells expressing NK-cell markers. That source adds: Beta-chain profiling covered CD3+CD56+NKG2C+, CD3+CD56+NKG2C- and CD3+CD56-NKG2C+ sorted subsets. Eight donors were sequenced, of whom seven were HCMV-seropositive, while the remaining one was HCMV-seronegative. The share of CD8+ T cells held by dominant NKG2C+ clonotypes was roughly 1.0-8% in several donors.

V and J are TRBV19 and TRBJ1-5; possibly TRBD1 for D (6 bases). The sample comprised CD4+ T cells sorted from blood. This sequence was found in a woman aged 18-29 years in good health. The CDR3 nucleotides are TGTGCCAGTAGTATGCAGGGGACCTATCAGCCCCAGCATTTT. Its protein product is CASSMQGTYQPQHF.